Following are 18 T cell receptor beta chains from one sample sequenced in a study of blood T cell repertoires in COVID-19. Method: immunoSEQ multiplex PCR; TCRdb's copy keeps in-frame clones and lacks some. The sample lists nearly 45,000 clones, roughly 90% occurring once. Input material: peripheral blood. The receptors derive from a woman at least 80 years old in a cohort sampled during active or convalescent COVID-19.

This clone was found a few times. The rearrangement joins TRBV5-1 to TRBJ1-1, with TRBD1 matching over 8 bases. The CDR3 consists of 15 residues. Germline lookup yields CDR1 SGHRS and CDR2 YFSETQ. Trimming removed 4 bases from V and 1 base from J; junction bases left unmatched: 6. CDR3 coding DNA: TGCGCCAGCAGCCTCTACGACAGGGGGAACACTGAAGCTTTCTTT. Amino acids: CASSLYDRGNTEAFF.

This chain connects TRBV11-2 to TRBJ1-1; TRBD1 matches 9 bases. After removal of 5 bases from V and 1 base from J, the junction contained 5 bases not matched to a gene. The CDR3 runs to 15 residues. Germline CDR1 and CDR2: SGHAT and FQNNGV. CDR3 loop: CASSEQGAENTEAFF. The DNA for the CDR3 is TGTGCCAGCAGCGAACAGGGGGCTGAGAACACTGAAGCTTTCTTT. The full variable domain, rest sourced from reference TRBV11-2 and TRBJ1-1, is EAGVAQSPRYKIIEKRQSVAFWCNPISGHATLYWYQQILGQGPKLLIQFQNNGVVDDSQLPKDRFSAERLKGVDSTLKIQPAKLEDSAVYLCASSEQGAENTEAFFGQGTRLTVV.

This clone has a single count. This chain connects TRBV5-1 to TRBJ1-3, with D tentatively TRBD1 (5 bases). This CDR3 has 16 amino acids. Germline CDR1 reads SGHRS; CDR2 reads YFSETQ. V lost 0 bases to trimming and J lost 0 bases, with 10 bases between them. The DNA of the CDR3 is TGCGCCAGCAGCTTGGCCGGGCAGGGCTCTGGAAACACCATATATTTT. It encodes CASSLAGQGSGNTIYF.

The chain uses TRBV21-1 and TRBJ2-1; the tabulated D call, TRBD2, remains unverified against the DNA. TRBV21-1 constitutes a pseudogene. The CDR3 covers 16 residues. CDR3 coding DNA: TGTGCCAGCAGCAAAGGAGATTACGACTCTAGCAATGAGCAGTTCTTC. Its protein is CASSKGDYDSSNEQFF.

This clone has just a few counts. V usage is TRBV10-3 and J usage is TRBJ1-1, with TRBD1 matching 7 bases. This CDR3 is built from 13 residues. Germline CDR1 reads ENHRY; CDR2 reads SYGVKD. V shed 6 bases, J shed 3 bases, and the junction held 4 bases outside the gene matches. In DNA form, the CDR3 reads TGTGCCATCAGACGGGACAGCTACACTGAAGCTTTCTTT. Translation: CAIRRDSYTEAFF.

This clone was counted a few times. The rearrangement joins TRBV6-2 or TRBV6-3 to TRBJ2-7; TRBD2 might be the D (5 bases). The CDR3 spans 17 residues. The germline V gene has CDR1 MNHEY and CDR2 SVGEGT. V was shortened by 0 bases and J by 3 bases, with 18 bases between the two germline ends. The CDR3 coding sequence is TGTGCCAGCAGTTACTCGTCCGGTGGACTTTCTTACTACGAGCAGTACTTC. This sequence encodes CASSYSSGGLSYYEQYF.

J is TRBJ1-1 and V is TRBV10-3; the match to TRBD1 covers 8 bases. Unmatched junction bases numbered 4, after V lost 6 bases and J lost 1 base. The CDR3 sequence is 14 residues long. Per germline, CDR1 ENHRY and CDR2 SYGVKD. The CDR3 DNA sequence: TGTGCCATCAGCGGACAGGGCGAGAACACTGAAGCTTTCTTT. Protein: CAISGQGENTEAFF.

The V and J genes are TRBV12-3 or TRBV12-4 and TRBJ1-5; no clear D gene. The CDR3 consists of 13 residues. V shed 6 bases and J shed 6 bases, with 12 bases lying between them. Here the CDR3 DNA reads TGTGCCAGCAGCGTCCGGTACGGTCAGCCCCAGCATTTT. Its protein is CASSVRYGQPQHF.

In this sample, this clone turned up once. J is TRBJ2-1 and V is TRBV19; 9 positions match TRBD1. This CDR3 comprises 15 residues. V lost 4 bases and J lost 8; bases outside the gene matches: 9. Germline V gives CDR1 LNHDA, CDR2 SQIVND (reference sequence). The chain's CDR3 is CASSSSGQGDDEQFF. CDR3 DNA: TGTGCCAGTAGTAGCTCGGGACAGGGAGACGATGAGCAGTTCTTC.

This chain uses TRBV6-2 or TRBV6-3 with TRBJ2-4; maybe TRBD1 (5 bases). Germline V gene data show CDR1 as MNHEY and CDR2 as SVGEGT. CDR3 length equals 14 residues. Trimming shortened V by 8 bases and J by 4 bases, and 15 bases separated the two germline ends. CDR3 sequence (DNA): TGTGCCAGCGGCCTCGGCAGGGAAAAAAACATTCAGTACTTC. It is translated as CASGLGREKNIQYF.

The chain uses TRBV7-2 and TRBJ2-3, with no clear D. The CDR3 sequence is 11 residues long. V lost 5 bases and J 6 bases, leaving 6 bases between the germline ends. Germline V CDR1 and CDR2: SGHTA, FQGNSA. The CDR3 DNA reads TGTGCCAGCAGCCCGAGGGATACGCAGTATTTT. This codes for CASSPRDTQYF.

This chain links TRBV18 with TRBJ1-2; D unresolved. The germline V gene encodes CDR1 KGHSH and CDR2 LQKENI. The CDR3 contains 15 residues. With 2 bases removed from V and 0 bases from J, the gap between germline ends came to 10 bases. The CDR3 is CASSPSPRANYGYTF. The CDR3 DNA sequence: TGTGCCAGCTCACCAAGCCCAAGAGCTAACTATGGCTACACCTTC.

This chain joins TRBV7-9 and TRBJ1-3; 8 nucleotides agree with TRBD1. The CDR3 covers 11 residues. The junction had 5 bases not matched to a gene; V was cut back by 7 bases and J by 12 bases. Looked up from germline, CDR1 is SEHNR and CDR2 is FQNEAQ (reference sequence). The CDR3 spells CASTDREDIYF. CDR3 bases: TGTGCCAGCACGGACAGGGAAGACATATATTTT.

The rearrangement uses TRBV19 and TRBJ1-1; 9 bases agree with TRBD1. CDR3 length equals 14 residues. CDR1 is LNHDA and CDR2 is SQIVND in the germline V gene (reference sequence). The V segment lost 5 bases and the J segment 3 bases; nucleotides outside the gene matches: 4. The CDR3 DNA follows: TGTGCCAGTAGTTACAGGGGGCGAGACACTGAAGCTTTCTTT. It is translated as CASSYRGRDTEAFF.

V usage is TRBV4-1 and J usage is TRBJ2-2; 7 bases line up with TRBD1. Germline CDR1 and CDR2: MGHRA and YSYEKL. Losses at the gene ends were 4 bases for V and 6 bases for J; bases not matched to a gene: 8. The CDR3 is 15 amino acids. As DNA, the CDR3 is TGCGCCAGCAGCCGCACTGACAGGGTGGCCGGGGAGCTGTTTTTT. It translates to CASSRTDRVAGELFF.

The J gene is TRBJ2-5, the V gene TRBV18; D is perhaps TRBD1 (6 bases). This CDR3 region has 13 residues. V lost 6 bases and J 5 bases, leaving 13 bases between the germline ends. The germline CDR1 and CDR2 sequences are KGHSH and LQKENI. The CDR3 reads CASSTDQGETQYF. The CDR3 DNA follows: TGTGCCAGCTCGACAGACCAGGGGGAGACCCAGTACTTC.

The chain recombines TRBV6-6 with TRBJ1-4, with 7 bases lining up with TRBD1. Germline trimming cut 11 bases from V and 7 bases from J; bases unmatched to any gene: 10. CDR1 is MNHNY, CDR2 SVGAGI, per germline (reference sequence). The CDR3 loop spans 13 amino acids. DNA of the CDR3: TGTGCCGCGGGAGGGACAGTGGGTGAAAAACTGTTTTTT. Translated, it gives CAAGGTVGEKLFF.

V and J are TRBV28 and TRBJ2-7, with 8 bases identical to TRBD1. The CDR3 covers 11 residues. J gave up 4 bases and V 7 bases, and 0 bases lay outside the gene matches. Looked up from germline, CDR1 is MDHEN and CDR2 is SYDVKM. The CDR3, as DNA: TGTGCCAGCAACAGGGGGTACGAGCAGTACTTC. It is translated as CASNRGYEQYF.